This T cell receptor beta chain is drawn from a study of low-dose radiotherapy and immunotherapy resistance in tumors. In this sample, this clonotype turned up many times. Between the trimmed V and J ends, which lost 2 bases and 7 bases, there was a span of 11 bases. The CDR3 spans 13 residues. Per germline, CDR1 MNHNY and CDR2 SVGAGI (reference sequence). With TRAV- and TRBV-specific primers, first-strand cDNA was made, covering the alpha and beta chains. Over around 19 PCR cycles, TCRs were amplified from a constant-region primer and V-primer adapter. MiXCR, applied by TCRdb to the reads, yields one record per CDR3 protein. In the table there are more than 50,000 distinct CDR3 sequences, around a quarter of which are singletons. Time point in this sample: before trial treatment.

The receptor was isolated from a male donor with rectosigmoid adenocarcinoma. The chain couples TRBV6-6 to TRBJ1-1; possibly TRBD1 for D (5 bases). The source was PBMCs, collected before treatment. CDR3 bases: TGTGCCAGCAGTTACGAACAGGCCTTTGAAGCTTTCTTT. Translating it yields CASSYEQAFEAFF.